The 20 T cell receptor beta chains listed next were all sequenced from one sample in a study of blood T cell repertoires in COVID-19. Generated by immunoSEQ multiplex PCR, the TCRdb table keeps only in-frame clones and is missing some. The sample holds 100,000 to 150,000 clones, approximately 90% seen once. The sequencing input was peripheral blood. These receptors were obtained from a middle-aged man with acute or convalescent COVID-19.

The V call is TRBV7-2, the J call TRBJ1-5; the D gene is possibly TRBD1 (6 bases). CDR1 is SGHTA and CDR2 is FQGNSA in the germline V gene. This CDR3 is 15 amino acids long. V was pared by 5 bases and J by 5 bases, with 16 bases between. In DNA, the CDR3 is TGTGCCAGCAGCCAGACCGGGACAACCCATCAGCCCCAGCATTTT. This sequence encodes CASSQTGTTHQPQHF.

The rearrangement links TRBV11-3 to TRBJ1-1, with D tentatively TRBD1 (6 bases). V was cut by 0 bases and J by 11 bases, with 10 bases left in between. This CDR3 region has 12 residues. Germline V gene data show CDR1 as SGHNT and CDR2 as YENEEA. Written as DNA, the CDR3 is TGTGCCAGCAGCTTAGAGGGGGGGCCGGCTTTCTTT. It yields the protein CASSLEGGPAFF.

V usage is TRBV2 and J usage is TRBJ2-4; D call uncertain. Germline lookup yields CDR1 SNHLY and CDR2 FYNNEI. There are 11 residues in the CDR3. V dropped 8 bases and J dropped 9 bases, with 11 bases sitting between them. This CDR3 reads CASEEQFIQYF. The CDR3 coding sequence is TGTGCCAGCGAGGAGCAGTTCATTCAGTACTTC.

CDR3: CASSRGTVDTQYF. The CDR3 nucleotides are TGTGCCAGCTCACGCGGGACAGTCGACACGCAGTATTTT. The chain links TRBV18 to TRBJ2-3; TRBD1 might be the D (7 bases). This CDR3 has 13 amino acids. The V gene's germline CDR1 is KGHSH and CDR2 LQKENI. V was cut by 4 bases and J by 9 bases, with 14 bases left in between.

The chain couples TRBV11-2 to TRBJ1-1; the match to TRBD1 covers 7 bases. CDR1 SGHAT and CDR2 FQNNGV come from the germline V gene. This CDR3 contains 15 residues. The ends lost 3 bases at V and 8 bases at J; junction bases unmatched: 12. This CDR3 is CASSFPRDSILEAFF. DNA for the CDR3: TGTGCCAGCAGCTTCCCCCGGGACAGTATTTTAGAAGCTTTCTTT.

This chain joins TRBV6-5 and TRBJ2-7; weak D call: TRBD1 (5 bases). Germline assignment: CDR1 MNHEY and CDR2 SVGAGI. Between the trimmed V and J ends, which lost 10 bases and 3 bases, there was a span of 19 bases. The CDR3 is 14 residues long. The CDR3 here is CATEQSKGYYEQYF. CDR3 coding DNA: TGTGCCACCGAACAGTCCAAGGGGTACTACGAGCAGTACTTC.

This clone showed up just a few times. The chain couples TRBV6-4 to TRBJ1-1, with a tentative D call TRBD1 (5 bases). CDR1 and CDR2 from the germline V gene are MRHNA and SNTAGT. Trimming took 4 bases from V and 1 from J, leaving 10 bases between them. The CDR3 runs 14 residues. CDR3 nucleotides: TGTGCCAGCAGTGCGGGGGACCAGAACACTGAAGCTTTCTTT. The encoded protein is CASSAGDQNTEAFF.

The CDR3 DNA sequence: TGTGCCAGCAGCCAAGGATGGCTAGCGGGGGAGCAGTACTTC. Protein product: CASSQGWLAGEQYF. The chain couples TRBV3-1 (or the pseudogene TRBV3-2) to TRBJ2-7; 9 nucleotides line up with TRBD2. J was trimmed by 7 bases and V by 1 base; bases with no gene match: 5. Germline V gene data show CDR1 as LGHDT and CDR2 as YNNKEL (reference sequence). The CDR3 spans 14 residues.

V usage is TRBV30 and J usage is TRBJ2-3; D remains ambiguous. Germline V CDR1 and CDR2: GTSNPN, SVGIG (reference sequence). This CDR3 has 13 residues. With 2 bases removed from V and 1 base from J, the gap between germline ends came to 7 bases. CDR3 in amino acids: CAWSLRGTDTQYF. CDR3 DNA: TGTGCCTGGAGTCTCCGGGGCACAGATACGCAGTATTTT.

The CDR3, as DNA: TGCAGCGCCCTTACAGGGAGCGATCAGCCCCAGCATTTT. It codes for CSALTGSDQPQHF. This chain joins TRBV29-1 and TRBJ1-5; D is possibly TRBD1 (6 bases). The CDR3 runs 13 residues. Trimming stripped 7 bases from V and 5 bases from J, with 15 bases between. Germline V gene sequence: CDR1 SQVTM, CDR2 ANQGSEA.

The CDR3 sequence is CASSLVSTQNTEAFF. The CDR3 DNA follows: TGCGCCAGCAGCCTGGTTAGCACCCAGAACACTGAAGCTTTCTTT. This rearrangement joins TRBV5-1 to TRBJ1-1; the D is unclear. V was clipped by 4 bases and J by 1 base, with 14 bases between them. This CDR3 comprises 15 residues. The germline CDR1 and CDR2 sequences are SGHRS and YFSETQ.

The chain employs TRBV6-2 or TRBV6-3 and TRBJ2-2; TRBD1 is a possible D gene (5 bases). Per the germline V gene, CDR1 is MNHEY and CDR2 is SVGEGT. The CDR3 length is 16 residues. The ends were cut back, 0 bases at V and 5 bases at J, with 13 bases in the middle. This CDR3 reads CASSYSARAGTGELFF. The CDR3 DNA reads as TGTGCCAGCAGTTACTCTGCCAGGGCCGGTACCGGGGAGCTGTTTTTT.

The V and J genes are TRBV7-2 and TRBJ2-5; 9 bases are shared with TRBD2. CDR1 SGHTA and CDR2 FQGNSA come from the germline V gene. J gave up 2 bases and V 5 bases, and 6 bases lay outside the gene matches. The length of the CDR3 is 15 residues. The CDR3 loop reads CASSTGTSLQETQYF. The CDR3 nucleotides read TGTGCCAGCAGCACAGGGACTAGCTTACAAGAGACCCAGTACTTC. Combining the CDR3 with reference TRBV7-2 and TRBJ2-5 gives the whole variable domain GAGVSQSPSNKVTEKGKDVELRCDPISGHTALYWYRQSLGQGLEFLIYFQGNSAPDKSGLPSDRFSAERTGGSVSTLTIQRTQQEDSAVYLCASSTGTSLQETQYFGPGTRLLVL.

The chain's CDR3 is CASSPTKAASAPQHF. The CDR3 nucleotides read TGTGCCAGCTCACCAACTAAGGCCGCAAGTGCGCCCCAGCATTTT. V and J are TRBV18 and TRBJ1-5; no firm D call. The germline V and J ends were trimmed by 2 bases and 9 bases, with 17 bases remaining between them. The CDR3 spans 15 residues. Germline assignment: CDR1 KGHSH and CDR2 LQKENI.

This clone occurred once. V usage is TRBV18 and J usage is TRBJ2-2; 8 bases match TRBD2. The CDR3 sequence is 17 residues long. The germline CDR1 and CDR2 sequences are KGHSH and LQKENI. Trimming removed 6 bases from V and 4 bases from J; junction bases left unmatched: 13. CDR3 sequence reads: CASSASAGVVGTGELFF. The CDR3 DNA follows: TGTGCCAGCTCCGCGTCAGCGGGAGTTGTAGGCACCGGGGAGCTGTTTTTT.

CDR3 in amino acids: CASSQGVAGELFF. The CDR3, as DNA: TGTGCCAGCAGCCAAGGCGTAGCCGGGGAGCTGTTTTTT. The chain couples TRBV3-1 (or the pseudogene TRBV3-2) to TRBJ2-2, with unresolved D. Trimming shortened V by 1 base and J by 6 bases, and 6 bases separated the two germline ends. The germline V gene has CDR1 LGHDT and CDR2 YNNKEL (reference sequence). The CDR3 runs to 13 residues.

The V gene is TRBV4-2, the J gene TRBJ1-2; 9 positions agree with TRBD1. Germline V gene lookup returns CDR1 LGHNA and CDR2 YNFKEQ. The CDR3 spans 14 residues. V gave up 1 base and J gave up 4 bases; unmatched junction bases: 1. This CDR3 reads CASSQGDRAYGYTF. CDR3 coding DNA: TGTGCCAGCAGCCAAGGGGACAGGGCCTATGGCTACACCTTC.

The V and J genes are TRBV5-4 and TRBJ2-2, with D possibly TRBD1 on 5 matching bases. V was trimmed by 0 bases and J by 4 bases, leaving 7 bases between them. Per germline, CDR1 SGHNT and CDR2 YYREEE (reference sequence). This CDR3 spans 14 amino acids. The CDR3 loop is CASSLGQITGELFF. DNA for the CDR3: TGTGCCAGCAGCTTGGGACAGATCACCGGGGAGCTGTTTTTT. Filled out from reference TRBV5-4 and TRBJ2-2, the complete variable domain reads ETGVTQSPTHLIKTRGQQVTLRCSSQSGHNTVSWYQQALGQGPQFIFQYYREEENGRGNFPPRFSGLQFPNYSSELNVNALELDDSALYLCASSLGQITGELFFGEGSRLTVL.

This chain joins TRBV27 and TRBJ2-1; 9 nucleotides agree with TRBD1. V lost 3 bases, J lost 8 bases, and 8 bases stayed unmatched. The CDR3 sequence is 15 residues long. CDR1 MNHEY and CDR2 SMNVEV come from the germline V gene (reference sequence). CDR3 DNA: TGTGCCAGCAGTTTTTGGGGACAGGGTTCTTATGAGCAGTTCTTC. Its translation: CASSFWGQGSYEQFF.

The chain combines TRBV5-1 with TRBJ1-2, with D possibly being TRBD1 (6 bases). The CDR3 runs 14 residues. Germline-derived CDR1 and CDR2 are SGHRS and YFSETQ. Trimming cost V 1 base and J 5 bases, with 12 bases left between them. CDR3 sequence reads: CASSLMNRDYGYTF. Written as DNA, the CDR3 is TGCGCCAGCAGCTTGATGAACAGGGATTATGGCTACACCTTC.